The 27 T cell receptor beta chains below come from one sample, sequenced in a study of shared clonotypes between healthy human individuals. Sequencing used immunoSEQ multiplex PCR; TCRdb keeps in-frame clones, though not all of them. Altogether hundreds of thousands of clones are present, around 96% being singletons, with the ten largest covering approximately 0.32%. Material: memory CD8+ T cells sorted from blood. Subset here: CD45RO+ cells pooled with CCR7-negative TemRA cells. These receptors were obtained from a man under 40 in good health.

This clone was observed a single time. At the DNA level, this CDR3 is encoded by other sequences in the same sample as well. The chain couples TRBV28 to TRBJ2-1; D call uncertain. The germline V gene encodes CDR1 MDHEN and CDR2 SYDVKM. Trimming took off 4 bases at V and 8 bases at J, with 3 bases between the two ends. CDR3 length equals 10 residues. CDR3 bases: TGTGCCAGCAGTTCGGATGAGCAGTTCTTC. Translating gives CASSSDEQFF.

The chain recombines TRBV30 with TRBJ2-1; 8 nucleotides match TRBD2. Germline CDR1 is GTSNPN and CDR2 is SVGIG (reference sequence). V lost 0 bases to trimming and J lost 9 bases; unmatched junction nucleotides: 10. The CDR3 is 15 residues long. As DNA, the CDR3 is TGTGCCTGGAGTGTACTTACGGGACTAGGGGGTGAGCAGTTCTTC. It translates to CAWSVLTGLGGEQFF.

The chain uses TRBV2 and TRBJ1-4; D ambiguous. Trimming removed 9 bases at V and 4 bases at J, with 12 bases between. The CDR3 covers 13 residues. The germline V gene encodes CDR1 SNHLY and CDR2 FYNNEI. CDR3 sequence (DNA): TGTGCCAGTCAAGCATGGGGTAATGAAAAACTGTTTTTT. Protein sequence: CASQAWGNEKLFF.

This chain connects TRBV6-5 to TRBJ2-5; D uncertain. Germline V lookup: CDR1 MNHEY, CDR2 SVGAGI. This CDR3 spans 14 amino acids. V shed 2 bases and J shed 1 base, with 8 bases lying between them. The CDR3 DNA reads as TGTGCCAGCAGTTACGGGTTTTCCCAAGAGACCCAGTACTTC. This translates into CASSYGFSQETQYF.

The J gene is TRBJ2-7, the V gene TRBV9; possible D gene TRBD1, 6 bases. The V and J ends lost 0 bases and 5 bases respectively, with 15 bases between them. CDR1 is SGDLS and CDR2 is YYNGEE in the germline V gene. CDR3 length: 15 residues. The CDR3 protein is CASSVATGIVDEQYF. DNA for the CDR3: TGTGCCAGCAGCGTAGCAACAGGGATCGTCGACGAGCAGTACTTC.

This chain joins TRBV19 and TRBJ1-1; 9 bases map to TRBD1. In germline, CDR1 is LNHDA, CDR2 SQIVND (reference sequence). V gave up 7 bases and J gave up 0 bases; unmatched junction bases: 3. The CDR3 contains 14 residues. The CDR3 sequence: CASMGTGLNTEAFF. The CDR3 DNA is TGTGCCAGTATGGGGACAGGGCTGAACACTGAAGCTTTCTTT.

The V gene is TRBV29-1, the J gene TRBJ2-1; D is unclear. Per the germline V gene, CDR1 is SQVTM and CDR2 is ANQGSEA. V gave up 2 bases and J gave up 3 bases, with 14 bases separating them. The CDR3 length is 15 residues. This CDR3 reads CSVEPDNPYYNEQFF. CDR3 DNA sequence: TGCAGCGTTGAACCCGACAACCCCTACTACAATGAGCAGTTCTTC.

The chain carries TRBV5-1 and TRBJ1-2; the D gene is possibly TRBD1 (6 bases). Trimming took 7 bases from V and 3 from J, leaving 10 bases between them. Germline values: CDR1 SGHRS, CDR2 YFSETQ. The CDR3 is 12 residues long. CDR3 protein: CASGRGDYGYTF. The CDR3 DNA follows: TGCGCCAGCGGGAGGGGGGACTATGGCTACACCTTC. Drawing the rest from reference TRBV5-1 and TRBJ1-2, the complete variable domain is KAGVTQTPRYLIKTRGQQVTLSCSPISGHRSVSWYQQTPGQGLQFLFEYFSETQRNKGNFPGRFSGRQFSNSRSEMNVSTLELGDSALYLCASGRGDYGYTFGSGTRLTVV.

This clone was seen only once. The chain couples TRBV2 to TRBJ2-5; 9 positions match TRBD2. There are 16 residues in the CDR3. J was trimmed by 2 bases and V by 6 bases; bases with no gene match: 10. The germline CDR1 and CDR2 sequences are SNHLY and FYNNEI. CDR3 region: CASSELAGEGQETQYF. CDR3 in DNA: TGTGCCAGCAGCGAACTAGCGGGCGAGGGGCAAGAGACCCAGTACTTC.

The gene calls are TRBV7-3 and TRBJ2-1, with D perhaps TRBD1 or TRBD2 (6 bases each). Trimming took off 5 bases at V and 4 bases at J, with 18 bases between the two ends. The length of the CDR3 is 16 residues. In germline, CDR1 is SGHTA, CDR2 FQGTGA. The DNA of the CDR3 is TGTGCCAGCAGCCCGACCCTAGGAGGGGGTTACAATGAGCAGTTCTTC. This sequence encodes CASSPTLGGGYNEQFF.

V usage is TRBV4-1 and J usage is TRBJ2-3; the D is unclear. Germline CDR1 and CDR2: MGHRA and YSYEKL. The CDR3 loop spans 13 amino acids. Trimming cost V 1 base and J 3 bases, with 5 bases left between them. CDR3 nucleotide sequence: TGCGCCAGCAGCCAAGCCTTAACAGATACGCAGTATTTT. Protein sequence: CASSQALTDTQYF.

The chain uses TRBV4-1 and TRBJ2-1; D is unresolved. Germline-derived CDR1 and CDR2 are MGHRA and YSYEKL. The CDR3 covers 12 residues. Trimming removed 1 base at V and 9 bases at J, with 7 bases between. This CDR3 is CASSQGHFEQFF. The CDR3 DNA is TGCGCCAGCAGCCAAGGACATTTTGAGCAGTTCTTC.

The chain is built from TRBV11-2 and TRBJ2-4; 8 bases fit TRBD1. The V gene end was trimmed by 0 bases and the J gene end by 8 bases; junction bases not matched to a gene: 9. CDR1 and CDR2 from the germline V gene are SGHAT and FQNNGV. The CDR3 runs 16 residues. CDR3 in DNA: TGTGCCAGCAGCTTAGATCCGGAGACAGGGGTGGACATTCAGTACTTC. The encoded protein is CASSLDPETGVDIQYF.

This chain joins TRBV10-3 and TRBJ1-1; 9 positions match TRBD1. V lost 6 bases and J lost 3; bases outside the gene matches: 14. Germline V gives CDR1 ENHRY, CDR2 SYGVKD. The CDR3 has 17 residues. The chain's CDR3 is CAIRPRLTGGRDTEAFF. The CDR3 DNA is TGTGCCATCAGACCCCGACTCACAGGGGGCAGGGACACTGAAGCTTTCTTT.

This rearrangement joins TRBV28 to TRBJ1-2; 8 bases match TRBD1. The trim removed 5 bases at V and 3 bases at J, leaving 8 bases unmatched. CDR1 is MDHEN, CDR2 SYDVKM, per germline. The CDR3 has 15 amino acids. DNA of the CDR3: TGTGCCAGCAGTGCCGCAGGGGGCGCCGACTATGGCTACACCTTC. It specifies CASSAAGGADYGYTF.

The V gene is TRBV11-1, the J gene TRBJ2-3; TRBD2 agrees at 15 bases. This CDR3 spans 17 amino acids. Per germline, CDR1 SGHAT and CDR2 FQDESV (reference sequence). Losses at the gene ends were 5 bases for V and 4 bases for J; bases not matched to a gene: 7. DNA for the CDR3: TGTGCCAGCAGCCCCACCGGGACTAGCGGGAGGTCAGATACGCAGTATTTT. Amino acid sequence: CASSPTGTSGRSDTQYF.

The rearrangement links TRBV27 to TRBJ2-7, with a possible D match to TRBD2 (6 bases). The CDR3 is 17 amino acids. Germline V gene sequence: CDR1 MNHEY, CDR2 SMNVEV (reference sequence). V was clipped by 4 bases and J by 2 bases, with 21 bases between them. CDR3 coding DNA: TGTGCCAGCAGTTCGAGTTGGGGTAGCGGAGGCACCTACGAGCAGTACTTC. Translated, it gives CASSSSWGSGGTYEQYF.

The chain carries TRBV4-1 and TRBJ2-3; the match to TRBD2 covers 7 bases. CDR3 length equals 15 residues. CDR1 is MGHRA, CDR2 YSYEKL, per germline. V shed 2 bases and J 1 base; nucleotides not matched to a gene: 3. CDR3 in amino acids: CASSQISGRTDTQYF. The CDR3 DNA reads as TGCGCCAGCAGCCAAATTAGCGGGCGCACAGATACGCAGTATTTT.

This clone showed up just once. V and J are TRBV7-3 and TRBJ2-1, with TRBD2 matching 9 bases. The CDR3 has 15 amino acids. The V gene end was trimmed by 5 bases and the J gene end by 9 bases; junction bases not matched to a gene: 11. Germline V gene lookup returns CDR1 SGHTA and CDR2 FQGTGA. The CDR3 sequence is CASSPIAGVGGEQFF. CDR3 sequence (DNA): TGTGCCAGCAGCCCCATAGCGGGAGTGGGAGGTGAGCAGTTCTTC.

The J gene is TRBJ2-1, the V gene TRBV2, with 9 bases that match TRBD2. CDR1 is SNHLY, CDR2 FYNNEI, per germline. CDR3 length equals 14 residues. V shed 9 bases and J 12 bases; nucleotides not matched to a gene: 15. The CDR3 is CASGPGLALSGQFF. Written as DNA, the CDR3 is TGTGCCAGTGGTCCGGGACTAGCCCTATCAGGGCAGTTCTTC.

Here the CDR3 DNA reads TGTGCCAGCAGCCACAGGGGGCCCTACGAGCAGTACTTC. This sequence encodes CASSHRGPYEQYF. The chain joins TRBV2 to TRBJ2-7, with 9 bases identical to TRBD1. This CDR3 is 13 amino acids long. V was pared by 6 bases and J by 2 bases, with 2 bases of the junction left unmatched. Germline loops: CDR1 SNHLY, CDR2 FYNNEI.

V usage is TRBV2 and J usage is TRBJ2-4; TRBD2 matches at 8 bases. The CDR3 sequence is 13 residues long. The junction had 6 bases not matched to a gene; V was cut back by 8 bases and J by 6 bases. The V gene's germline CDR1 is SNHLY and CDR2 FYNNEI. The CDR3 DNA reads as TGTGCCAGCTCCGGGACTAGGGGAAACATTCAGTACTTC. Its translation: CASSGTRGNIQYF.

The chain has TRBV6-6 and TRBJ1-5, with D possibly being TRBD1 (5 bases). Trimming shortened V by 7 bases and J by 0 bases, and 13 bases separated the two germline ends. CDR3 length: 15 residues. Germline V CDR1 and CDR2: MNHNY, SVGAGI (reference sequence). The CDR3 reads CASTFDSYSNQPQHF. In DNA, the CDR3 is TGTGCCAGCACCTTTGACAGCTATAGCAATCAGCCCCAGCATTTT.

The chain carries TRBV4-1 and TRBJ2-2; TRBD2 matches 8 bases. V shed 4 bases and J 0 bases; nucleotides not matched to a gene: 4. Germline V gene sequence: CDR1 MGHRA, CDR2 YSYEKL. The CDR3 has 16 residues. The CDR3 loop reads CASSLPGGTNTGELFF. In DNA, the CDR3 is TGCGCCAGCAGCCTTCCGGGAGGGACGAACACCGGGGAGCTGTTTTTT.

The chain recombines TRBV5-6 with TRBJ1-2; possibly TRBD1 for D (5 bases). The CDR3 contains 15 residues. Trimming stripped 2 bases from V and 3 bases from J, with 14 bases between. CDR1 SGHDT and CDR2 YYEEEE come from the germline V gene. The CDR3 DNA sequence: TGTGCCAGCAGCTTCCCAGGGAAAGGGGACTATGGCTACACCTTC. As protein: CASSFPGKGDYGYTF.

The DNA for the CDR3 is TGTGCCAGCAGTACTTCTAGCGGGAGAGGAGAGACCCAGTACTTC. Residues: CASSTSSGRGETQYF. The chain recombines TRBV27 with TRBJ2-5; 10 bases fit TRBD2. The CDR3 has 15 amino acids. Trimming cost V 5 bases and J 4 bases; bases outside gene matches: 7. From germline, CDR1 is MNHEY and CDR2 SMNVEV (reference sequence).

CDR3 amino acids: CASSFRGGTTDTQYF. In DNA, the CDR3 is TGTGCCAGCAGTTTTCGAGGGGGCACCACAGATACGCAGTATTTT. The chain couples TRBV28 to TRBJ2-3, with 7 bases lining up with TRBD1. This CDR3 has 15 amino acids. Trimming cost V 3 bases and J 2 bases; bases outside gene matches: 5. Looked up from germline, CDR1 is MDHEN and CDR2 is SYDVKM.